This entry concerns a single TCR beta chain. Its antigen is as yet unknown. These data originate in a study of shared clonotypes between healthy human individuals. Trimming cost V 5 bases and J 5 bases, with 16 bases left between them. This CDR3 is 15 amino acids long. CDR1 is SGHTA, CDR2 FQGNSA, per germline. Per the study methods: Owing to the provision of junction-only sequences devoid of quality scores by immunoSEQ, filtering differed. The repertoire was sequenced with immunoSEQ multiplex PCR; TCRdb's copy has only in-frame clones and lacks some. V and J calls plus clone size are reproduced from that table; the DNA served to infer D and trimming. The sample holds some 240,000 clones, 60% to 70% seen once. General study findings and limits: Among the subsets, naive ones generally showed larger estimated richness than memory ones. Across a handful of donors, naive CD4 shared about 5%, naive CD8 more than 3%, memory CD4 about 2.4%, memory CD8 roughly 0.37%.

This chain connects TRBV7-2 to TRBJ2-1; maybe TRBD1 (6 bases). The origin of this receptor is a man aged 25-40 years in good health. The specimen was memory CD4+ T cells sorted from blood. Subset defined: CD45RA-negative fraction. The CDR3 region is CASSVGQIINNEQFF. In nucleotides, the CDR3 is TGTGCCAGCAGCGTCGGACAGATTATAAACAATGAGCAGTTCTTC.